The table lists the clone carrying this TCR beta chain with a few counts. Its antigen is unknown. These data come from a study of beta chain features in type 1 diabetes. Findings and limits, study-wide: In every one of the four CD4+ subsets, TCRB CDR3s were moderately but significantly shorter in Type 1 diabetes patients.

All of the isolated RNA was reverse transcribed, so expressed TCRB transcripts were sequenced. Here immunoSEQ multiplex PCR was the method, and the copy in TCRdb shows in-frame clones only, minus some. This sample carries over 500,000 clones, roughly a sixth of them seen once, and the ten largest clones take about 0.093%. Germline V gene sequence: CDR1 SQVTM, CDR2 ANQGSEA. V gave up 4 bases and J gave up 4 bases, with 19 bases separating them. The CDR3 totals 15 residues. The chain links TRBV29-1 to TRBJ1-1; D is perhaps TRBD1 (5 bases). The sequenced sample consisted of naive CD4+ T cells from blood. This clonotype was obtained from a man younger than 35 in good health. In nucleotides, the CDR3 is TGCAGCGTTGGCCAGGGTTGGGGTCTAGGCACTGAAGCTTTCTTT. Translated: CSVGQGWGLGTEAFF.